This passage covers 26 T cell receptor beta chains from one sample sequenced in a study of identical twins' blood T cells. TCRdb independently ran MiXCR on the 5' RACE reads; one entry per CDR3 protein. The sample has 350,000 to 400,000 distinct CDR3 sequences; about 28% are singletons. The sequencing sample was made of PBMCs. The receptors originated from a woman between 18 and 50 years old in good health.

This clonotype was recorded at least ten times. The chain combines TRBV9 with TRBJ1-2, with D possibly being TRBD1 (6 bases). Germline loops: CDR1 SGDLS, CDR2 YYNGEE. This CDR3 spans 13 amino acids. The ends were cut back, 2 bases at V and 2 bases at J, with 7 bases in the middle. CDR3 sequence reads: CASSVGQNYGYTF. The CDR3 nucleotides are TGTGCCAGCAGCGTCGGACAGAACTATGGCTACACCTTC.

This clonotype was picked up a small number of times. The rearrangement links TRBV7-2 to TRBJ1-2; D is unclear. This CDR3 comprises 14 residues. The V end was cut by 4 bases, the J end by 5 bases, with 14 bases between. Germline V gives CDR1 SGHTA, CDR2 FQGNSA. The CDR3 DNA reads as TGTGCCAGCAGCTCAAACGGAGGGTTATATGGCTACACCTTC. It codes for CASSSNGGLYGYTF. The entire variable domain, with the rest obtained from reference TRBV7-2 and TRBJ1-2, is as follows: GAGVSQSPSNKVTEKGKDVELRCDPISGHTALYWYRQSLGQGLEFLIYFQGNSAPDKSGLPSDRFSAERTGGSVSTLTIQRTQQEDSAVYLCASSSNGGLYGYTFGSGTRLTVV.

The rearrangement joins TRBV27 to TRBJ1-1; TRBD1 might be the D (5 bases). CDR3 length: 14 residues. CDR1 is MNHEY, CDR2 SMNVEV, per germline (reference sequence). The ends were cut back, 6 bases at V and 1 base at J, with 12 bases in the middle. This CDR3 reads CASRSRDPNTEAFF. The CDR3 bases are TGTGCCAGCAGATCTCGGGACCCGAACACTGAAGCTTTCTTT.

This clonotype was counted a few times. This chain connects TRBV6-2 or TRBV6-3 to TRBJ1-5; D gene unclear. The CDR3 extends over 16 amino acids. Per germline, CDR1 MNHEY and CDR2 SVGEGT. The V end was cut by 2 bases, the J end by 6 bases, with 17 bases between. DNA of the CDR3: TGTGCCAGCAGTTACCACCCGGGCATCATTGGTCAGCCCCAGCATTTT. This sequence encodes CASSYHPGIIGQPQHF.

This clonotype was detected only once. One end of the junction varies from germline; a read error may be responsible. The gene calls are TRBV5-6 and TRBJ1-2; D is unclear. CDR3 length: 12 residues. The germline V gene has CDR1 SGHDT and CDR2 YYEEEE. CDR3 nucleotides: TGTGCCAGCAGATTGCAGGACTATGGCTACATCTTC. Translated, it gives CASRLQDYGYIF. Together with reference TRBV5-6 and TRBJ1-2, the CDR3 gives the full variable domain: DAGVTQSPTHLIKTRGQQVTLRCSPKSGHDTVSWYQQALGQGPQFIFQYYEEEERQRGNFPDRFSGHQFPNYSSELNVNALLLGDSALYLCASRLQDYGYIFGSGTRLTVV.

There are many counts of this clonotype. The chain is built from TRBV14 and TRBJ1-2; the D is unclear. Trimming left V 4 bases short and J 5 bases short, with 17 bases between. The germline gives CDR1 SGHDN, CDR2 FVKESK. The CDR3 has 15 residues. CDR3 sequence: CASSRHSDGVYGYTF. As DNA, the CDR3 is TGTGCCAGCAGCCGTCACAGCGATGGGGTGTATGGCTACACCTTC.

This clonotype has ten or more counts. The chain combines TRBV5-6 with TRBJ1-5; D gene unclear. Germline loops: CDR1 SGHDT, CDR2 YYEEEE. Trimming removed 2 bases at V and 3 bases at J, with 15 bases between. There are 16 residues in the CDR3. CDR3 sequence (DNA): TGTGCCAGCAGCTTACGTTTCGCGTCTCCCAATCAGCCCCAGCATTTT. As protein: CASSLRFASPNQPQHF.

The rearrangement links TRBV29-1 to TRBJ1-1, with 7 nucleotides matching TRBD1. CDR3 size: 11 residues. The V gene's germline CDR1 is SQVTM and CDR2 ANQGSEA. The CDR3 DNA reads TGCAGGGGACAGTCCTACACTGAAGCTTTCTTT. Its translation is CRGQSYTEAFF.

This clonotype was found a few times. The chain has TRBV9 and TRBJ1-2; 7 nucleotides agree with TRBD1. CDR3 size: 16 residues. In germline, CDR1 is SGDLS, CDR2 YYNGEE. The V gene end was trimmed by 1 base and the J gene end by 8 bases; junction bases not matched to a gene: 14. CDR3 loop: CASSVTPDRDGDGYTF. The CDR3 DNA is TGTGCCAGCAGCGTAACCCCTGACAGGGATGGTGACGGCTACACCTTC.

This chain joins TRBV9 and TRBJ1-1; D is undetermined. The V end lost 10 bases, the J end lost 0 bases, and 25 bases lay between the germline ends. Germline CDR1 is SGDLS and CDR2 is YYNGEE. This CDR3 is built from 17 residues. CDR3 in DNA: TGTGCCGGCGGAAACGTATACCCAAAAGGGTTGAACACTGAAGCTTTCTTT. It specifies CAGGNVYPKGLNTEAFF.

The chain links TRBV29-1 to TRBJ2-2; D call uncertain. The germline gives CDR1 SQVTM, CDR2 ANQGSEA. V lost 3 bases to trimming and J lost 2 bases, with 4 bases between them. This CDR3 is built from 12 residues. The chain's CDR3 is CSVDRNTGELFF. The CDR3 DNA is TGCAGCGTTGACCGTAACACCGGGGAGCTGTTTTTT.

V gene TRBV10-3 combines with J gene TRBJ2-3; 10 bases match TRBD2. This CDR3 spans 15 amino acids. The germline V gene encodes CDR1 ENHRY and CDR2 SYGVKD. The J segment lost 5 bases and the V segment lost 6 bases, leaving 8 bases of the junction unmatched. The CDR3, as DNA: TGTGCCATCAGCAGTCCCGCTAGCGGGGGAGATACGCAGTATTTT. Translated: CAISSPASGGDTQYF.

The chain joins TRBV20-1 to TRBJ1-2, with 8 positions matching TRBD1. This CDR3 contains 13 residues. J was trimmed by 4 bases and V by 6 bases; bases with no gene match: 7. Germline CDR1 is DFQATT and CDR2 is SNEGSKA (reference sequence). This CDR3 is CSADRGRAYGYTF. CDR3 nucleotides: TGCAGTGCCGACAGGGGCCGGGCCTATGGCTACACCTTC.

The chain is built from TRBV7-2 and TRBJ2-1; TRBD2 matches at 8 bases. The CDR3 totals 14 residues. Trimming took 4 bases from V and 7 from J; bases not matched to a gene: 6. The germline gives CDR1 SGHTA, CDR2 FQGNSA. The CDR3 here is CASSSWTSWNEQFF. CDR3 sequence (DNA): TGTGCCAGCAGCTCTTGGACTAGCTGGAATGAGCAGTTCTTC.

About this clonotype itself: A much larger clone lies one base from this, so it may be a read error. This chain's CDR3 is CASSLWDAQYF. CDR3 coding DNA: TGCGCCAGCAGCTTGTGGGATGCGCAGTATTTT. The chain uses TRBV5-1 and TRBJ2-3; no reliable D call. Germline-derived CDR1 and CDR2 are SGHRS and YFSETQ. This CDR3 contains 11 residues. The ends were cut back, 1 base at V and 10 bases at J, with 7 bases in the middle.

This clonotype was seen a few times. For the CDR3, the DNA is TGCGCCAGCAGCCCGAGGCTGACCAGGGAGACTGAAGCTTTCTTT. It yields the protein CASSPRLTRETEAFF. V usage is TRBV4-1 and J usage is TRBJ1-1, with D possibly being TRBD1 (5 bases). The V gene lost 4 bases and the J gene lost 5 bases, with 17 bases spanning the gap. The germline V gene encodes CDR1 MGHRA and CDR2 YSYEKL. This CDR3 spans 15 amino acids.

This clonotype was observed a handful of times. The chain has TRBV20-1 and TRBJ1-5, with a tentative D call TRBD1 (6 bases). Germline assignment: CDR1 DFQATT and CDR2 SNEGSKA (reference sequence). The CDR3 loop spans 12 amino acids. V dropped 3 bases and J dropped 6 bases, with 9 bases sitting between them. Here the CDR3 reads CSARQGSQPQHF. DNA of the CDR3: TGCAGTGCTAGGCAGGGGAGTCAGCCCCAGCATTTT.

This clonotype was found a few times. CDR3 amino acids: CSVVDRGPNTGELFF. In nucleotides, the CDR3 is TGCAGCGTTGTAGACCGGGGCCCCAACACCGGGGAGCTGTTTTTT. The chain links TRBV29-1 to TRBJ2-2; D may correspond to TRBD1 or TRBD2 (5 bases each). This CDR3 comprises 15 residues. Germline values: CDR1 SQVTM, CDR2 ANQGSEA. The V end lost 4 bases, the J end lost 2 bases, and 14 bases lay between the germline ends.

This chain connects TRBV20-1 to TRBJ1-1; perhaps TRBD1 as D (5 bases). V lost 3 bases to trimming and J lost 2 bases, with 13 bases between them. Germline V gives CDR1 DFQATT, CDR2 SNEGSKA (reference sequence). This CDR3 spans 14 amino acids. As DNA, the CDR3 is TGCAGTGCTAGTTACCGGGGGTCAAACACTGAAGCTTTCTTT. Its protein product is CSASYRGSNTEAFF.

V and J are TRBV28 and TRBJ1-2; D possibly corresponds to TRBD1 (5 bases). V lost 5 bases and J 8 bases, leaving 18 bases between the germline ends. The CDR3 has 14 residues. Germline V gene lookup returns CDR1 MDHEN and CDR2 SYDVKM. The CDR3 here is CASSQLSSQGGYTF. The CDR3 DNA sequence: TGTGCCAGCAGTCAACTATCATCTCAGGGCGGCTACACCTTC.

The CDR3 DNA sequence: TGCAGTGCTAGTGAGGGAGGCAAGAACACTGAAGCTTTCTTT. Its protein product is CSASEGGKNTEAFF. The chain combines TRBV20-1 with TRBJ1-1; D remains unclear. The CDR3 runs to 14 residues. Germline CDR1 DFQATT, CDR2 SNEGSKA (reference sequence). Trimming removed 3 bases at V and 1 base at J, with 12 bases between.

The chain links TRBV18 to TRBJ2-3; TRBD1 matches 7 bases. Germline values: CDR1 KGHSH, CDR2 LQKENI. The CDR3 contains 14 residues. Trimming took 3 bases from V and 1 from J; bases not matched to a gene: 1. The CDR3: CASSPGQGTDTQYF. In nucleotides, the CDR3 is TGTGCCAGCTCACCCGGACAGGGCACAGATACGCAGTATTTT.

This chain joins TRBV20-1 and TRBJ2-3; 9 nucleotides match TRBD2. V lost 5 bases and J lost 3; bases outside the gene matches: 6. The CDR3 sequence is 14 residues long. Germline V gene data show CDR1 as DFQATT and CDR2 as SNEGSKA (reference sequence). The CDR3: CSALLAGVTDTQYF. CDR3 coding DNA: TGCAGTGCTCTACTAGCGGGCGTTACAGATACGCAGTATTTT.

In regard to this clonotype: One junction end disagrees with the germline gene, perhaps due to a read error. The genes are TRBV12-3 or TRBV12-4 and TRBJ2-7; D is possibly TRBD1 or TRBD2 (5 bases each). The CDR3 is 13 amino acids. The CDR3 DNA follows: TGTGCCAGCAGCCTCGGGGCTCCCTCCGAGCGGTACTTC. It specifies CASSLGAPSERYF.

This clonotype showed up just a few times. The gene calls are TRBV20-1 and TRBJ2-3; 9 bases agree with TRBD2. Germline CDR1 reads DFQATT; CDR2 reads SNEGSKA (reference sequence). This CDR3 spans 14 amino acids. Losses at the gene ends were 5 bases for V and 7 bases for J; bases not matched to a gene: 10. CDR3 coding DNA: TGCAGTGCTCGGAGGGCTAGCGGGGTGTATACGCAGTATTTT. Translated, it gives CSARRASGVYTQYF.

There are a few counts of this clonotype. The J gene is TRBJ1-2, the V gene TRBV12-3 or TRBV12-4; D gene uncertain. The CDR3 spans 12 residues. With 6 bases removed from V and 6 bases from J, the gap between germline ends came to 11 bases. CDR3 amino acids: CASRADGHGYTF. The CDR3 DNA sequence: TGTGCCAGCAGAGCGGACGGGCATGGCTACACCTTC.